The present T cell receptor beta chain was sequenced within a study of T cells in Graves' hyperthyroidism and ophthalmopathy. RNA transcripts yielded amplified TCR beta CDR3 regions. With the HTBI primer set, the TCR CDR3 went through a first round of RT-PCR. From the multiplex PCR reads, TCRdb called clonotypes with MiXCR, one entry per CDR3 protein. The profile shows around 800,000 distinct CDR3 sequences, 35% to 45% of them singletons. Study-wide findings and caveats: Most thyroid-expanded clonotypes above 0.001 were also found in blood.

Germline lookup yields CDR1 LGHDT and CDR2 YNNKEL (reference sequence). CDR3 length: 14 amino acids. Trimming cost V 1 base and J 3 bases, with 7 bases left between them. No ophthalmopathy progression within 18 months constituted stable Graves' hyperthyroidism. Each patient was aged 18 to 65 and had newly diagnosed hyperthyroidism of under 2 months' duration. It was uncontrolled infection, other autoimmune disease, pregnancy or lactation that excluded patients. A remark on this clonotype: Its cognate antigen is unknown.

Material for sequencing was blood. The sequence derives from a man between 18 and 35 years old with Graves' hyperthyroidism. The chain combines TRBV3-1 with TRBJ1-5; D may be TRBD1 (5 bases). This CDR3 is CASSQGQHNQPQHF. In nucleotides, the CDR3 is TGTGCCAGCAGCCAAGGACAGCACAATCAGCCCCAGCATTTT.